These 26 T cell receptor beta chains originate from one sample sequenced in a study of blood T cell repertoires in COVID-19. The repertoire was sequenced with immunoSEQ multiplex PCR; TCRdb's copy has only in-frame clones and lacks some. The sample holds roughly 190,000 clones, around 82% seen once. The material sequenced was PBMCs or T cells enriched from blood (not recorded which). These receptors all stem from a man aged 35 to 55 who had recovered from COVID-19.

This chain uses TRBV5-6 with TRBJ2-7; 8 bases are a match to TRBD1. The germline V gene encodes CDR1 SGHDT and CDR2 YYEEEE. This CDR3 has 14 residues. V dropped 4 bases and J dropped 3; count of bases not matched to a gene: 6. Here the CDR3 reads CASSLTGQGYEQYF. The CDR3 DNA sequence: TGTGCCAGCAGCCTGACCGGACAGGGCTACGAGCAGTACTTC.

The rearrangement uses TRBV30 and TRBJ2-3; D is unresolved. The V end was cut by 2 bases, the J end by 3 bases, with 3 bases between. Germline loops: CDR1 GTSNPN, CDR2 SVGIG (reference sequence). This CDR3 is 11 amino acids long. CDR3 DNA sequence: TGTGCCTGGAGTTCAACAGATACGCAGTATTTT. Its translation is CAWSSTDTQYF.

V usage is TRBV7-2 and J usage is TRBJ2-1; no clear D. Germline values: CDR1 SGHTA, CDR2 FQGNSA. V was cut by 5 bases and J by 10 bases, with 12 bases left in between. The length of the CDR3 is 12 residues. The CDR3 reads CASSPREPEQFF. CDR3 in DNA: TGTGCCAGCAGCCCCCGCGAGCCCGAGCAGTTCTTC.

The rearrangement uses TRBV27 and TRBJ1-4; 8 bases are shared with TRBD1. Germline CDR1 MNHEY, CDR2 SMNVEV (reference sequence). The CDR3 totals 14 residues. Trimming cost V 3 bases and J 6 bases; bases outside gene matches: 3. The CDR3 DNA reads TGTGCCAGCAGTTTCAGGGGGCCGGATGAAAAACTGTTTTTT. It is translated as CASSFRGPDEKLFF.

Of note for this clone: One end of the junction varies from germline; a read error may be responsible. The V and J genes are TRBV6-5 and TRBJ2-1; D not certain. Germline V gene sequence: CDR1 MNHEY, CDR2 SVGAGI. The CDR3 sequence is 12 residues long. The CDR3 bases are TGTGCCAGCAGGTCCTCCCACAATGAGCAGTTCTTC. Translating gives CASRSSHNEQFF.

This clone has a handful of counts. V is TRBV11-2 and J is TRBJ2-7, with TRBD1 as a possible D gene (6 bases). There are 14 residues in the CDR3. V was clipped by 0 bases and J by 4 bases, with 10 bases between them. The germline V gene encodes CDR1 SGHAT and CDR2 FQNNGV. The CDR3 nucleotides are TGTGCCAGCAGCTTAGATCCTGGACAGTACGAGCAGTACTTC. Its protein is CASSLDPGQYEQYF.

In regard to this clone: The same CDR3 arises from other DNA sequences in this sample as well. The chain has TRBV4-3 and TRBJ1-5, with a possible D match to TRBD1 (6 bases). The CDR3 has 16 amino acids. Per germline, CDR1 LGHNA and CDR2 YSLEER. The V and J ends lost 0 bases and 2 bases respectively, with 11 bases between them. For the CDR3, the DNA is TGCGCCAGCAGCCAAGATACGGGACACGGCAATCAGCCCCAGCATTTT. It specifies CASSQDTGHGNQPQHF.

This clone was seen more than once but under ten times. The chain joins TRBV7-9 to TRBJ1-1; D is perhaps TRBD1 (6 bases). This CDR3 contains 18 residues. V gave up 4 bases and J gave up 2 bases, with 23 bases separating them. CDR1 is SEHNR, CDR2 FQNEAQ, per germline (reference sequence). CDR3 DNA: TGTGCCAGCAGCTCCCGACGGGGGGGCGGGATGCAAAACACTGAAGCTTTCTTT. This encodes CASSSRRGGGMQNTEAFF. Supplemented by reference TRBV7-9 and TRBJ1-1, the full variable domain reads DTGVSQNPRHKITKRGQNVTFRCDPISEHNRLYWYRQTLGQGPEFLTYFQNEAQLEKSRLLSDRFSAERPKGSFSTLEIQRTEQGDSAMYLCASSSRRGGGMQNTEAFFGQGTRLTVV.

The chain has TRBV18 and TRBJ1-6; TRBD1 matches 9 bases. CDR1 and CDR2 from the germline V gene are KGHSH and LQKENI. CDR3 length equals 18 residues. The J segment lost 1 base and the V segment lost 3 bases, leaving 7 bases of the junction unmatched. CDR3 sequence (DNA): TGTGCCAGCTCACCGAGGGGACAGGGAGGGTCCTATAATTCACCCCTCCACTTT. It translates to CASSPRGQGGSYNSPLHF.

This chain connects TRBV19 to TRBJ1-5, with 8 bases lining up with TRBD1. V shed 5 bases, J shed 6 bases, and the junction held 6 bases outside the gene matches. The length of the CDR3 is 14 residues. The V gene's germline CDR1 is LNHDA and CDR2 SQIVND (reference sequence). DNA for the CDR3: TGTGCCAGTAGTGGCAACAGGGGGAGTCAGCCCCAGCATTTT. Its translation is CASSGNRGSQPQHF.

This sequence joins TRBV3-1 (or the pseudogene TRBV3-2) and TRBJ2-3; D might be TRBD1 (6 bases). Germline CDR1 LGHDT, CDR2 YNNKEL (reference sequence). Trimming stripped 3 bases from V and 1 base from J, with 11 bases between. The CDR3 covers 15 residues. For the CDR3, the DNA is TGTGCCAGCAGCCATGGGGGACAAGGCACAGATACGCAGTATTTT. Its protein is CASSHGGQGTDTQYF.

Written as DNA, the CDR3 is TGCGCCAGCAGCCTCTCTCAGGGCGGCACTGAAGCTTTCTTT. It is translated as CASSLSQGGTEAFF. V and J are TRBV5-1 and TRBJ1-1; a weak D match, TRBD1 (5 bases). The CDR3 length is 14 residues. Trimming stripped 4 bases from V and 4 bases from J, with 14 bases between. The germline gives CDR1 SGHRS, CDR2 YFSETQ.

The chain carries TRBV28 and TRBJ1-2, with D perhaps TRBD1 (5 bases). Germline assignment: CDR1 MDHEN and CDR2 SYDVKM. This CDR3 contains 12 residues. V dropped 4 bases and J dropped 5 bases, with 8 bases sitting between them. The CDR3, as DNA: TGTGCCAGCAGTTCAACAGGTTATGGCTACACCTTC. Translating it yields CASSSTGYGYTF.

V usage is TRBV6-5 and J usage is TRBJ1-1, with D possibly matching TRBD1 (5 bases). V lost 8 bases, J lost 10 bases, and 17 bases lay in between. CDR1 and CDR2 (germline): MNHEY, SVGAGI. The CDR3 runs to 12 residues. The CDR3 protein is CASLTELGGAFF. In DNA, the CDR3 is TGTGCCAGCTTAACAGAGCTGGGGGGAGCTTTCTTT.

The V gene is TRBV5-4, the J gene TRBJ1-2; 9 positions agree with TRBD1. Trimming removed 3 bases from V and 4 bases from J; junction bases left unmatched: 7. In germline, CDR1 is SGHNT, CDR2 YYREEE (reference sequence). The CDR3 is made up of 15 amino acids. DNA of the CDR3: TGTGCCAGCAGCTCCACAGGGGGCGAAGGCTATGGCTACACCTTC. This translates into CASSSTGGEGYGYTF.

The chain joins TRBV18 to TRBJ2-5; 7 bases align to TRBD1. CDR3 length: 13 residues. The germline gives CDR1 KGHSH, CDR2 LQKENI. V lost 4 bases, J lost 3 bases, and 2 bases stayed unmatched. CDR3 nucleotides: TGTGCCAGCTCACGGACAGGAGAAGAGACCCAGTACTTC. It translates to CASSRTGEETQYF.

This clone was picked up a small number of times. The CDR3 region is CASQSGGTEAFF. For the CDR3, the DNA is TGTGCCAGCCAGTCAGGGGGTACTGAAGCTTTCTTT. The chain links TRBV28 to TRBJ1-1; 7 bases are a match to TRBD1. V gave up 8 bases and J gave up 5 bases; unmatched junction bases: 5. In germline, CDR1 is MDHEN, CDR2 SYDVKM. This CDR3 spans 12 amino acids.

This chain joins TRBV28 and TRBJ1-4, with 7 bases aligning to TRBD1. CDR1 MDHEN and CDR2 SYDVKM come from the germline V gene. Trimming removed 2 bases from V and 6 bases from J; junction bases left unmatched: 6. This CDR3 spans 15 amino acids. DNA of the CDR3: TGTGCCAGCAGTTTAAGACAGGGATACGATGAAAAACTGTTTTTT. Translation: CASSLRQGYDEKLFF.

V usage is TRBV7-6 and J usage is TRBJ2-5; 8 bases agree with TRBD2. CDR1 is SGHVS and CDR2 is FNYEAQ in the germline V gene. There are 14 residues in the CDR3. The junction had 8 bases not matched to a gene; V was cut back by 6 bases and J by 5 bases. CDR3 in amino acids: CASSPSGSIETQYF. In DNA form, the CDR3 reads TGTGCCAGCAGTCCCAGCGGGAGTATTGAGACCCAGTACTTC.

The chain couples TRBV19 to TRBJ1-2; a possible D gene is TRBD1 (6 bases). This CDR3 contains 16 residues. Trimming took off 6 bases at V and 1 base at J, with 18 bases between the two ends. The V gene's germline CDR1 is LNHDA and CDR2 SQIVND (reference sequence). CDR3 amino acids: CASSPDMVGHNYGYTF. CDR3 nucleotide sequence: TGTGCCAGTAGCCCGGACATGGTGGGACATAACTATGGCTACACCTTC. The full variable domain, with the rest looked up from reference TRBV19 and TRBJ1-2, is DGGITQSPKYLFRKEGQNVTLSCEQNLNHDAMYWYRQDPGQGLRLIYYSQIVNDFQKGDIAEGYSVSREKKESFPLTVTSAQKNPTAFYLCASSPDMVGHNYGYTFGSGTRLTVV.

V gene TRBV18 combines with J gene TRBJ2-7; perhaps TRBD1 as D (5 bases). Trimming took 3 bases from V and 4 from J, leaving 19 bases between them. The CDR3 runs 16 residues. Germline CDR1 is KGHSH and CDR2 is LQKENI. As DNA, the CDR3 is TGTGCCAGCTCACCCCCCCTCCGTGGGGCTCGTTACGAGCAGTACTTC. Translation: CASSPPLRGARYEQYF.

CDR3: CASSPRSSGSMDNEQFF. For the CDR3, the DNA is TGTGCCAGCTCACCACGATCTAGCGGGAGTATGGACAATGAGCAGTTCTTC. This chain uses TRBV18 with TRBJ2-1, with TRBD2 matching 10 bases. This CDR3 region has 17 residues. J lost 5 bases, V lost 1 base, and 8 bases had no gene match. Germline V gene lookup returns CDR1 KGHSH and CDR2 LQKENI. Full variable domain (outside the CDR3, taken from reference TRBV18 and TRBJ2-1): NAGVMQNPRHLVRRRGQEARLRCSPMKGHSHVYWYRQLPEEGLKFMVYLQKENIIDESGMPKERFSAEFPKEGPSILRIQQVVRGDSAAYFCASSPRSSGSMDNEQFFGPGTRLTVL.

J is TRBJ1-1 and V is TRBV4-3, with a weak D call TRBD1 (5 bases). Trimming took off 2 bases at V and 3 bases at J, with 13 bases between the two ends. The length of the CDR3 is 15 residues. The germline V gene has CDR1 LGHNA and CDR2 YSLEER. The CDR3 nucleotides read TGCGCCAGCAGCCAATCGGTTGCCAGGGACACTGAAGCTTTCTTT. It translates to CASSQSVARDTEAFF.

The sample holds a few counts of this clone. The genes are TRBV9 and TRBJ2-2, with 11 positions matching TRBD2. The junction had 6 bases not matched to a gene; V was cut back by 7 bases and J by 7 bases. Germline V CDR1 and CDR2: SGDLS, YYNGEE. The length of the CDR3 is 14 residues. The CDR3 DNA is TGTGCCAGCGGGAAGACTAGCGGGATCGGGGAGCTGTTTTTT. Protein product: CASGKTSGIGELFF. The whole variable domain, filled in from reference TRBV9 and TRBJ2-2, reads DSGVTQTPKHLITATGQRVTLRCSPRSGDLSVYWYQQSLDQGLQFLIQYYNGEERAKGNILERFSAQQFPDLHSELNLSSLELGDSALYFCASGKTSGIGELFFGEGSRLTVL.

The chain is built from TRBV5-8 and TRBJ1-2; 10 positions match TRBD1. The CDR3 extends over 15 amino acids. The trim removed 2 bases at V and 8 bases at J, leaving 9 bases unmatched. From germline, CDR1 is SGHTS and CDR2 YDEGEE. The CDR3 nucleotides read TGTGCCAGCAGCTTTGACAGGGGGCGATATGGCGGCTACACCTTC. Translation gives CASSFDRGRYGGYTF.

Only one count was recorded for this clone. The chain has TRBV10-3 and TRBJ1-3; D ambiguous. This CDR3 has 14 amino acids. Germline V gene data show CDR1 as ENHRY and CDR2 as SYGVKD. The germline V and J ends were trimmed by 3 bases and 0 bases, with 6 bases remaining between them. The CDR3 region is CAISDNSSGNTIYF. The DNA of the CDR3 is TGTGCCATCAGTGACAACAGCTCTGGAAACACCATATATTTT.